A single sample gave rise to the 32 T cell receptor beta chains below, sequenced in a study of blood T cell repertoires in COVID-19. Profiled with immunoSEQ multiplex PCR; TCRdb holds only in-frame clones, not every one. The sample yields approximately 160,000 clones, 80% to 85% seen once. Material for sequencing was peripheral blood. The receptors shown here come from a woman aged 60 to 75 with acute or convalescent COVID-19.

The chain links TRBV7-3 to TRBJ2-3; the match to TRBD2 covers 8 bases. The CDR3 runs to 16 residues. Per the germline V gene, CDR1 is SGHTA and CDR2 is FQGTGA. With 5 bases clipped from V and 0 bases from J, the junction kept 7 bases outside the gene matches. CDR3 residues: CASSPAGVPSTDTQYF. The CDR3 nucleotides are TGTGCCAGCAGCCCAGCGGGGGTTCCTAGCACAGATACGCAGTATTTT.

This rearrangement joins TRBV12-3 or TRBV12-4 to TRBJ1-5; no definite D call. The CDR3 is made up of 13 amino acids. Trimming took off 1 base at V and 4 bases at J, with 5 bases between the two ends. The CDR3, as DNA: TGTGCCAGCAGTTTAGGAGTGAATCAGCCCCAGCATTTT. It codes for CASSLGVNQPQHF.

The chain uses TRBV4-3 and TRBJ2-1, with a possible D match to TRBD1 (6 bases). V lost 0 bases and J lost 4, with 10 bases in between. This CDR3 region has 15 residues. Germline-derived CDR1 and CDR2 are LGHNA and YSLEER. The CDR3 sequence: CASSQEGTPYNEQFF. The CDR3 bases are TGCGCCAGCAGCCAAGAGGGGACACCGTACAATGAGCAGTTCTTC.

The chain joins TRBV3-1 (or the pseudogene TRBV3-2) to TRBJ2-5, with 7 nucleotides matching TRBD1. Unmatched junction bases numbered 6, after V lost 1 base and J lost 4 bases. CDR1 and CDR2 (germline): LGHDT, YNNKEL (reference sequence). CDR3 length equals 15 residues. The CDR3 DNA follows: TGTGCCAGCAGCCAAGGCGACAGGGACGGAGAGACCCAGTACTTC. Translation: CASSQGDRDGETQYF.

This chain joins TRBV4-1 and TRBJ2-5, with a possible D match to TRBD1 (5 bases). CDR1 and CDR2 from the germline V gene are MGHRA and YSYEKL. With 1 base removed from V and 3 bases from J, the gap between germline ends came to 12 bases. The CDR3 loop spans 15 amino acids. The CDR3 spells CASSQGGRVEETQYF. The CDR3 region has the DNA TGCGCCAGCAGCCAAGGAGGCAGGGTGGAAGAGACCCAGTACTTC.

The chain has TRBV6-5 and TRBJ1-1; 7 bases agree with TRBD1. The CDR3 loop spans 13 amino acids. Germline V gene sequence: CDR1 MNHEY, CDR2 SVGAGI. With V trimmed by 7 bases and J by 0 bases, 2 bases remained unmatched. The CDR3 coding sequence is TGTGCCAGCAACAGGGGCTTGAACACTGAAGCTTTCTTT. This encodes CASNRGLNTEAFF.

V usage is TRBV18 and J usage is TRBJ2-7; 7 bases align to TRBD1. The CDR3 totals 13 residues. Germline V gene sequence: CDR1 KGHSH, CDR2 LQKENI. V lost 1 base to trimming and J lost 5 bases; unmatched junction nucleotides: 2. CDR3 in amino acids: CASSPRTGDEQYF. The CDR3 DNA reads TGTGCCAGCTCACCACGAACAGGGGACGAGCAGTACTTC.

V is TRBV7-8 and J is TRBJ2-7, with 7 nucleotides matching TRBD1. The germline V gene has CDR1 SGHVS and CDR2 FQNEAQ. The CDR3 length is 16 residues. With V trimmed by 1 base and J by 1 base, 7 bases remained unmatched. The CDR3 coding sequence is TGTGCCAGCAGCTTAGGTACGGACAGGCCTTCCTACGAGCAGTACTTC. Amino acid sequence: CASSLGTDRPSYEQYF.

The J gene is TRBJ1-1, the V gene TRBV28, with 9 bases matching TRBD1. Looked up from germline, CDR1 is MDHEN and CDR2 is SYDVKM. The CDR3 totals 17 residues. The V gene end was trimmed by 5 bases and the J gene end by 1 base; junction bases not matched to a gene: 11. The chain's CDR3 is CASSLTQGASTNTEAFF. CDR3 DNA: TGTGCCAGCAGTCTGACACAGGGGGCGAGTACGAACACTGAAGCTTTCTTT.

This clone has only a few counts. The chain recombines TRBV5-4 with TRBJ1-2; TRBD1 matches at 8 bases. The CDR3 has 13 residues. From germline, CDR1 is SGHNT and CDR2 YYREEE (reference sequence). V dropped 4 bases and J dropped 4; count of bases not matched to a gene: 3. The CDR3 reads CASSLGQVYGYTF. For the CDR3, the DNA is TGTGCCAGCAGCCTGGGACAGGTCTATGGCTACACCTTC.

The rearrangement uses TRBV11-2 and TRBJ2-2; D is possibly TRBD1 (5 bases). Germline V gene data show CDR1 as SGHAT and CDR2 as FQNNGV. CDR3 length: 16 amino acids. Trimming cost V 5 bases and J 5 bases, with 18 bases left between them. CDR3 protein: CASSHDSMVRTGELFF. CDR3 in DNA: TGTGCCAGCAGCCACGACAGTATGGTACGGACCGGGGAGCTGTTTTTT.

The V and J genes are TRBV10-3 and TRBJ1-6, with 7 bases aligning to TRBD1. The CDR3 spans 14 residues. V shed 6 bases and J 6 bases; nucleotides not matched to a gene: 5. In germline, CDR1 is ENHRY, CDR2 SYGVKD. The CDR3 is CAISPTGVNSPLHF. CDR3 DNA: TGTGCCATCAGCCCCACAGGGGTTAATTCACCCCTCCACTTT.

The CDR3 sequence is CATSRDPLAGGLIKTQETQYF. The CDR3 DNA reads TGTGCCACCAGCAGAGATCCCCTAGCGGGGGGGTTAATAAAAACTCAAGAGACCCAGTACTTC. The chain is built from TRBV15 and TRBJ2-5, with 12 bases matching TRBD2. The CDR3 consists of 21 residues. V was pared by 0 bases and J by 2 bases, with 16 bases of the junction left unmatched. The germline V gene has CDR1 LNHNV and CDR2 YYDKDF (reference sequence).

As regards this clone: Other DNA sequences of this sample code for an identical CDR3. This chain joins TRBV6-4 and TRBJ1-5, with D maybe TRBD1 (5 bases). CDR3 length: 15 amino acids. The V end lost 5 bases, the J end lost 1 base, and 12 bases lay between the germline ends. Germline V gene sequence: CDR1 MRHNA, CDR2 SNTAGT. The CDR3 loop is CASSPQGGSNQPQHF. The CDR3 DNA is TGTGCCAGCAGTCCTCAGGGTGGAAGCAATCAGCCCCAGCATTTT.

The chain has TRBV28 and TRBJ1-4; D remains unclear. The ends were cut back, 7 bases at V and 4 bases at J, with 4 bases in the middle. The CDR3 is 11 residues long. Germline loops: CDR1 MDHEN, CDR2 SYDVKM. The DNA for the CDR3 is TGTGCCAGCACCGTTAATGAAAAACTGTTTTTT. This sequence encodes CASTVNEKLFF.

This chain connects TRBV27 to TRBJ2-2; 7 positions match TRBD1. V shed 7 bases and J 5 bases; nucleotides not matched to a gene: 7. The germline V gene encodes CDR1 MNHEY and CDR2 SMNVEV (reference sequence). This CDR3 region has 14 residues. The CDR3 loop reads CASNSRGSTGELFF. The CDR3 nucleotides read TGTGCCAGCAACTCCAGGGGGAGTACCGGGGAGCTGTTTTTT.

This chain connects TRBV2 to TRBJ1-3, with TRBD1 matching over 10 bases. This CDR3 comprises 14 residues. Germline-derived CDR1 and CDR2 are SNHLY and FYNNEI. The V and J ends lost 6 bases and 4 bases, in that order; junction bases with no gene match: 3. For the CDR3, the DNA is TGTGCCAGCAGGGGGACAGGGGTCGGAAACACCATATATTTT. Amino acid sequence: CASRGTGVGNTIYF. The variable domain in full, completed from reference TRBV2 and TRBJ1-3, reads EPEVTQTPSHQVTQMGQEVILRCVPISNHLYFYWYRQILGQKVEFLVSFYNNEISEKSEIFDDQFSVERPDGSNFTLKIRSTKLEDSAMYFCASRGTGVGNTIYFGEGSWLTVV.

The rearrangement joins TRBV20-1 to TRBJ2-1; TRBD2 is a possible D gene (6 bases). CDR3 length equals 15 residues. Between the trimmed V and J ends, which lost 3 bases and 5 bases, there was a span of 17 bases. In germline, CDR1 is DFQATT, CDR2 SNEGSKA (reference sequence). The CDR3 loop is CSASSARGGDNEQFF. The CDR3 bases are TGCAGTGCTAGTTCGGCGCGGGGTGGAGACAATGAGCAGTTCTTC.

The chain has TRBV18 and TRBJ2-4; TRBD1 agrees at 7 bases. CDR1 and CDR2 (germline): KGHSH, LQKENI. V gave up 3 bases and J gave up 3 bases; unmatched junction bases: 5. The CDR3 is 15 amino acids. The chain's CDR3 is CASSPNGDSKNIQYF. CDR3 sequence (DNA): TGTGCCAGCTCACCTAACGGGGACAGCAAAAACATTCAGTACTTC.

The gene calls are TRBV19 and TRBJ2-5; 7 nucleotides align to TRBD1. V was pared by 6 bases and J by 2 bases, with 18 bases of the junction left unmatched. Germline lookup yields CDR1 LNHDA and CDR2 SQIVND (reference sequence). The CDR3 sequence is 18 residues long. Here the CDR3 reads CASSLRRTGRGLQETQYF. The CDR3 DNA follows: TGTGCCAGTAGCCTACGTCGGACAGGTCGTGGCCTGCAAGAGACCCAGTACTTC.

V and J are TRBV2 and TRBJ2-1; the D gene is possibly TRBD1 (6 bases). Trimming shortened V by 6 bases and J by 6 bases, and 18 bases separated the two germline ends. The CDR3 has 15 amino acids. Germline lookup yields CDR1 SNHLY and CDR2 FYNNEI. The CDR3, as DNA: TGTGCCAGCAGCGGATACACCAGGGGTGGCAATGAGCAGTTCTTC. It specifies CASSGYTRGGNEQFF. Variable domain in full (rest from reference TRBV2 and TRBJ2-1): EPEVTQTPSHQVTQMGQEVILRCVPISNHLYFYWYRQILGQKVEFLVSFYNNEISEKSEIFDDQFSVERPDGSNFTLKIRSTKLEDSAMYFCASSGYTRGGNEQFFGPGTRLTVL.

The CDR3 nucleotides are TGCGCCAGCAGCTTGTTAATTCTCAATGAGCAGTTCTTC. Its protein product is CASSLLILNEQFF. V and J are TRBV5-1 and TRBJ2-1; D is unclear. From germline, CDR1 is SGHRS and CDR2 YFSETQ. Deletions cut 1 base from V and 6 bases from J, with 8 bases between. The CDR3 totals 13 residues.

A word on this clone: A much larger clone differs from this one at a single base, so this may be a read error. The gene calls are TRBV6-5 and TRBJ2-1, with D unresolved. The CDR3 covers 13 residues. V was clipped by 3 bases and J by 4 bases, with 7 bases between them. CDR1 MNHEY and CDR2 SVGAGI come from the germline V gene. In nucleotides, the CDR3 is TGTGCCAGCAGTTATCAGAATTACAATGAGCAGTTCTTC. Amino acids: CASSYQNYNEQFF.

The gene calls are TRBV6-5 and TRBJ1-5; no clear D gene. Germline CDR1 reads MNHEY; CDR2 reads SVGAGI. Trimming stripped 6 bases from V and 5 bases from J, with 14 bases between. CDR3 length equals 14 residues. CDR3 in DNA: TGTGCCAGCAGGCCCTATATGGGCGATCAGCCCCAGCATTTT. The encoded protein is CASRPYMGDQPQHF.

The rearrangement links TRBV7-3 to TRBJ2-1; 10 bases line up with TRBD2. V lost 5 bases and J lost 7; bases outside the gene matches: 11. The CDR3 spans 16 residues. Germline V gene data show CDR1 as SGHTA and CDR2 as FQGTGA. Here the CDR3 reads CASSPTIAGGLNEQFF. Written as DNA, the CDR3 is TGTGCCAGCAGCCCGACTATAGCGGGGGGATTAAATGAGCAGTTCTTC. Drawing the rest from reference TRBV7-3 and TRBJ2-1, the complete variable domain is GAGVSQTPSNKVTEKGKYVELRCDPISGHTALYWYRQSLGQGPEFLIYFQGTGAADDSGLPNDRFFAVRPEGSVSTLKIQRTERGDSAVYLCASSPTIAGGLNEQFFGPGTRLTVL.

This clone has just one count. The V and J genes are TRBV11-2 and TRBJ2-1, with D possibly matching TRBD2 (7 bases). The CDR3 consists of 15 residues. V dropped 3 bases and J dropped 8 bases, with 17 bases sitting between them. Germline CDR1 is SGHAT and CDR2 is FQNNGV. The CDR3 DNA follows: TGTGCCAGCAGCTTGGGCCTGCTAGGGGGGGATGAGCAGTTCTTC. It translates to CASSLGLLGGDEQFF.

The chain links TRBV19 to TRBJ2-7, with 10 bases lining up with TRBD2. V lost 6 bases to trimming and J lost 3 bases; unmatched junction nucleotides: 8. The CDR3 is made up of 15 amino acids. CDR1 is LNHDA and CDR2 is SQIVND in the germline V gene (reference sequence). The CDR3 region is CASRITPSGGYEQYF. The CDR3 coding sequence is TGTGCCAGTAGAATCACCCCTAGCGGGGGCTACGAGCAGTACTTC. The entire variable domain, with the rest obtained from reference TRBV19 and TRBJ2-7, is as follows: DGGITQSPKYLFRKEGQNVTLSCEQNLNHDAMYWYRQDPGQGLRLIYYSQIVNDFQKGDIAEGYSVSREKKESFPLTVTSAQKNPTAFYLCASRITPSGGYEQYFGPGTRLTVT.

This chain links TRBV4-3 with TRBJ1-5; a possible D gene is TRBD1 (6 bases). The CDR3 is 15 amino acids. The germline gives CDR1 LGHNA, CDR2 YSLEER. The V end was cut by 2 bases, the J end by 7 bases, with 15 bases between. CDR3 bases: TGCGCCAGCAGCCAAACTACGGGAGGGGGACAGCCCCAGCATTTT. Translation: CASSQTTGGGQPQHF.

Points on this clone: This same CDR3 is encoded by further DNA sequences in the sample. V gene TRBV5-4 combines with J gene TRBJ1-2; the D is unclear. This CDR3 has 14 amino acids. Trimming shortened V by 0 bases and J by 2 bases, and 8 bases separated the two germline ends. Germline V gene data show CDR1 as SGHNT and CDR2 as YYREEE (reference sequence). The CDR3 DNA reads TGTGCCAGCAGCTTGGTAGGAGGAAACTATGGCTACACCTTC. As protein: CASSLVGGNYGYTF.

The rearrangement joins TRBV15 to TRBJ1-2; TRBD1 might be the D (6 bases). The CDR3 has 17 residues. Germline CDR1 LNHNV, CDR2 YYDKDF (reference sequence). The V gene lost 3 bases and the J gene lost 1 base, with 18 bases spanning the gap. The CDR3 sequence: CATSSDTGTPYNYGYTF. The CDR3 DNA is TGTGCCACCAGCAGCGATACCGGGACACCATATAACTATGGCTACACCTTC.

This clone was found once. V is TRBV5-1 and J is TRBJ2-1; 10 bases are shared with TRBD1. There are 17 residues in the CDR3. Germline values: CDR1 SGHRS, CDR2 YFSETQ. V lost 0 bases to trimming and J lost 3 bases; unmatched junction nucleotides: 6. The DNA of the CDR3 is TGCGCCAGCAGCTTGGGTCTGGACAGGGGGGACTACAATGAGCAGTTCTTC. This sequence encodes CASSLGLDRGDYNEQFF.

The chain combines TRBV28 with TRBJ1-2, with D perhaps matching TRBD1 (6 bases). Germline V gives CDR1 MDHEN, CDR2 SYDVKM. This CDR3 contains 16 residues. Trimming shortened V by 4 bases and J by 6 bases, and 21 bases separated the two germline ends. The CDR3 reads CASSSSPRGRGNGYTF. CDR3 nucleotides: TGTGCCAGCAGTTCGTCCCCGAGGGGCAGGGGTAATGGCTACACCTTC.